This TCR beta chain is drawn from a study of blood T cells in healthy people across ages. Points from the study as a whole: Measured against age, TCR beta diversity per million T cells decreased in a roughly linear manner. Aged donors had fewer naive CD4+ cells and lower diversity than long-lived donors.

Next came a second PCR, run for about 6 to 12 cycles, which used a sample-barcoded 5' primer along with a J-beta primer mix. Tags on each cDNA molecule came from a template-switch adaptor with 12 random nucleotides. TCRdb recomputed calls from the 5' RACE reads with MiXCR, one row per CDR3 protein. The sample has hundreds of thousands of distinct CDR3 sequences, approximately 31% seen once; the top ten hold approximately 15%. This clonotype was recorded a few times. Antigen: not known. The length of the CDR3 is 14 residues. V was clipped by 4 bases and J by 7 bases; unmatched bases: 10. CDR1 and CDR2 (germline): GTSNPN, SVGIG (reference sequence).

This TCR was recovered from a woman of 80 years or more in good health. This sequence joins TRBV30 and TRBJ1-2; TRBD1 matches 9 bases. The sequencing sample was made of blood. The CDR3 nucleotides read TGTGCCTGGAATAGGGACAGGGCAAGGTCTGGCTACACCTTC. It codes for CAWNRDRARSGYTF. Filled out from reference TRBV30 and TRBJ1-2, the complete variable domain reads SQTIHQWPATLVQPVGSPLSLECTVEGTSNPNLYWYRQAAGRGLQLLFYSVGIGQISSEVPQNLSASRPQDRQFILSSKKLLLSDSGFYLCAWNRDRARSGYTFGSGTRLTVV.